This is a list of T cell receptor beta chains from one sample in a study of blood T cells in healthy people across ages. Using its own MiXCR run on the 5' RACE reads, TCRdb lists one record per CDR3 protein. The sample has 1.5 million to 2 million distinct CDR3 sequences, 28% seen once; the top ten hold roughly 8%. The sequenced material came from blood. All receptors come from a woman aged 25 to 45 in good health. CDR3s include the opening cysteine and the closing phenylalanine or tryptophan. The D gene is left open where the match is weak. Only some rows state a clone size, as once, few, many or a class for expanded clones.

TRBJ1-4 . 15 TRBV5-1 . TGCGCCAGCAGCTCGCTTGGAGGGGGGTATGAAAAACTGTTTTTT CASSSLGGGYEKLFF
TRBJ2-1 . 10 TRBV20-1 . TGCAGAGCGGGCGGAAATGAGCAGTTCTTC CRAGGNEQFF
TRBJ2-1 . 13 TRBV5-6 . TGTGCCAGCAGCTTAGTTGGGGAGTTGATCCAGTTCTTC CASSLVGELIQFF
TRBJ1-1 . 15 TRBV7-9 few TGTGCCAGCACCTTGGTTGTCGGACAGAACACTGAAGCTTTCTTT CASTLVVGQNTEAFF
TRBJ2-5 TRBD1 17 TRBV7-9 . TGTGCCAGCAGCCCAGGACAGGGACGGGGGCACCAAGAGACCCAGTACTTC CASSPGQGRGHQETQYF
TRBJ1-1 . 11 TRBV20-1 . TGCAGTGCTGTCTCCGGGACGGAGGCTTTCTTT CSAVSGTEAFF
TRBJ2-3 TRBD2 16 TRBV4-3 . TGCGCCAGCAGCCAGGCTAGCGGGAGTAGGACAGATACGCAGTATTTT CASSQASGSRTDTQYF
TRBJ1-2 . 12 TRBV6-5 few TGTGCCAGCAGGCCAGGGGATTATGGCTACACCTTC CASRPGDYGYTF
TRBJ1-2 . 14 TRBV5-1 many TGCGCCAGCAGCTTGGAGGCCAGGAGCTATGGCTACACCTTC CASSLEARSYGYTF
TRBJ2-7 . 12 TRBV5-5 . TGTGCCAGCAAGGAGGGAATCCGCGAGCAGTACTTC CASKEGIREQYF
TRBJ1-6 TRBD1 19 TRBV10-3 . TGTGCCATCAGGGCCGGGACAGGCCAAAAAATCCGGGAAAAATCACCCCTCCACTTT CAIRAGTGQKIREKSPLHF
TRBJ2-3 TRBD2 18 TRBV7-2 few TGTGCCAGCAGCTTTTCCGGGACTAGCGGGAGGGCGCAAGATACGCAGTATTTT CASSFSGTSGRAQDTQYF
TRBJ2-7 TRBD2 16 TRBV7-2 many TGTGCCAGCAGCTGGGGCCCCGGGAGGGGGAACTACGAGCAGTACTTC CASSWGPGRGNYEQYF
TRBJ1-6 TRBD1 16 TRBV5-1 . TGCGCCAGCAGATTCGACAGGGGGCTACAAAATTCACCCCTCCACTTT CASRFDRGLQNSPLHF
TRBJ2-5 TRBD2 15 TRBV28 few TGTGCCAGCATTCGGGGGGGCGCCGTAGGGGAGACCCAGTACTTC CASIRGGAVGETQYF
TRBJ2-2 . 15 TRBV15 . TGTGCCACCAGCAGAGCGGGGGAGGACACCGGGGAGCTGTTTTTT CATSRAGEDTGELFF
TRBJ2-5 . 17 TRBV5-1 few TGCGCCAGCAGCCTGGCAGGTCGAATGAAAATACAAGAGACCCAGTACTTC CASSLAGRMKIQETQYF
TRBJ2-7 . 14 TRBV20-1 few TGCAGTGCTAGAGATCGTAACATCCCCTACGAGCAGTACTTC CSARDRNIPYEQYF
TRBJ2-1 . 15 TRBV20-1 once TGCAGTGCAATACCCCGTGGGGTTCGGATTGAGACCCAGTTCTTC CSAIPRGVRIETQFF
TRBJ1-2 TRBD1 15 TRBV7-2 . TGTGCCAGCAGCTCCCGGGACGGACCAGGGGGTGGCTACACCTTC CASSSRDGPGGGYTF
TRBJ2-5 . 13 TRBV21-1 . TGTGCCAGCTCCCCGGAGGAACAAGAGACCCAGTACTTC CASSPEEQETQYF
TRBJ2-1 . 14 TRBV7-2 . TGTGCCAGCAGCTCGGGACAAGGGGAACAGACCCAGTTCTTC CASSSGQGEQTQFF
TRBJ2-7 . 14 TRBV10-2 . TGCGCCAGCAGTGGGTCCAGGACGACCTACGAGCAGTACTTC CASSGSRTTYEQYF
TRBJ2-5 . 15 TRBV5-1 . TGCGCCAGCAGCTTGGATGGGAGGAGCATGAATCCCCAGTACTTC CASSLDGRSMNPQYF
TRBJ2-1 . 16 TRBV12-3/TRBV12-4 few TGTGCCAGCAGTCCGGGGGGTAGGGGGGTGGATAATGAGCAGTTCTTC CASSPGGRGVDNEQFF
TRBJ2-4 . 14 TRBV15 . TGTGCCACCAGCGCCCAGGGACTCAAAAACATTCAGTACTTC CATSAQGLKNIQYF
TRBJ1-1 TRBD1 13 TRBV20-1 . TGCAGTACTCCCGGACAGGGGGCTGTCAGAGCTTTCTTT CSTPGQGAVRAFF
TRBJ1-5 . 15 TRBV4-2 many TGTGCCAGCAGCCAAGACCGGGACCGAGATCAGCCCCAGCATTTT CASSQDRDRDQPQHF
TRBJ2-6 . 16 TRBV4-3 . TGCGCCAGCAGCCAAGAAGAGGGTTCTGGGGCCAACGTCCTGACTTTC CASSQEEGSGANVLTF
TRBJ1-4 . 12 TRBV20-1 . TGCAGTGCCACGGACTTGGGGGAAAAACTGTTTTTT CSATDLGEKLFF
TRBJ2-1 TRBD1 16 TRBV14 few TGTGCCAGCAGCCCTCCAGGGGACAGGGTTAGCAATGAGCAGTTCTTC CASSPPGDRVSNEQFF
TRBJ1-5 . 14 TRBV18 few TGTGCCAGCTCAGGAGGGGCGGGCAATCAGCCCCAGCATTTT CASSGGAGNQPQHF
TRBJ1-2 . 15 TRBV11-2 few TGTGCCAGCAGCTCCTATAGGGGACCGCGCTATGGCTACACCTTC CASSSYRGPRYGYTF
TRBJ2-7 TRBD1 15 TRBV7-2 few TGTGCCAGCAGCTTAGTAGGCAGGGGGTCCTACGAGCAGTACTTC CASSLVGRGSYEQYF
TRBJ2-1 . 16 TRBV5-1 . TGCGCCAGCAGCTTAGGAGTCACGACAGGTGGAAATGAGCAGTTCTTC CASSLGVTTGGNEQFF
TRBJ2-4 . 13 TRBV6-1 . TGTGCCAGCAGTGGCGGGACCCTAAACATTCAGTACTTC CASSGGTLNIQYF
TRBJ2-5 . 14 TRBV12-3/TRBV12-4 . TGCGCCAGCAGCTACCGTGATAGGAGCGAGACCCAGTACTTC CASSYRDRSETQYF
TRBJ2-5 . 13 TRBV7-9 few TGTGCCAGCAGCTTAGCCCCGGGAGAGGAGCAGTACTTC CASSLAPGEEQYF
TRBJ2-1 TRBD1 16 TRBV28 . TGTGCCAGCAGCCCTATAACAGGGGGCGCCTACAATGAGCAGTTCTTC CASSPITGGAYNEQFF
TRBJ2-1 . 13 TRBV12-3/TRBV12-4 many TGTGCCAGCAGACGGACGGTGTTAAATGAGCAGTTCTTC CASRRTVLNEQFF
TRBJ1-5 . 12 TRBV20-1 . TGCAGTGCCGGAGAATGGAATCAGCCCCAGCATTTT CSAGEWNQPQHF
TRBJ1-5 TRBD1 16 TRBV28 few TGTGCCAGCAGTTTAGGGACGACAGGGGGCGATCAGCCCCAGCATTTT CASSLGTTGGDQPQHF
TRBJ2-7 . 13 TRBV5-1 . TGCGCCAGCAGCCAGATCCCCTCCTACGAGCAGTACTTC CASSQIPSYEQYF
TRBJ1-2 . 17 TRBV5-1 . TGCGCCAGCAGCCCCTACTTTGGCAGGGAAAAAGGCTATGGCTACACCTTC CASSPYFGREKGYGYTF
TRBJ1-1 . 12 TRBV28 many TGTGCCAGCAGTTGGTCGAACACTGAAGCTTTCTTT CASSWSNTEAFF
TRBJ2-1 . 17 TRBV11-2 few TGTGCCAGCAGCTTAGAAGACGACTCCCGGGTTTACAATGAGCAGTTCTTC CASSLEDDSRVYNEQFF
TRBJ2-7 . 10 TRBV27 . TGTGCCAGCAGTCAACACGAGCAGTACTTC CASSQHEQYF